This paragraph covers one T cell receptor (beta chain) sequence. Its matching antigen is unknown. The CDR3 has 15 amino acids. Deletions cut 3 bases from V and 0 bases from J, with 10 bases between. CDR1 is SGHRS, CDR2 YFSETQ, per germline. Under the ViraFEST assay, PBMC were stimulated with viral peptide pools so that antigen-specific CD4+ T cells expanded. Sequencing was performed afterwards. Once cultured for approximately ten days, the cells underwent separation to obtain CD4+ T cells. All vaccine recipients tested negative for nucleocapsid antibodies and had never contracted SARS-CoV-2 infection. IL-2 medium took the place of half the medium on both days 3 and 7. The repertoire was sequenced with immunoSEQ multiplex PCR; TCRdb's copy has only in-frame clones and lacks some. Here the sample spans tens of thousands of clones, 80% being singletons. The record originates from a study of vaccination effects on CD4 cells after COVID-19. Study context: Vaccine administered to participants consisted of two doses of either BNT162b2 or mRNA-1273. Notes on the study in general: Only a single clone (1 of 255 vaccine-induced clones in healthy vaccinees) cross-reacted with common cold coronaviruses.

The source was CD4+ T cells from PBMCs cultured with SARS-CoV-2 spike peptides, collected before COVID-19 vaccination. J is TRBJ1-3 and V is TRBV5-1; D not certain. The receptor's source is a human donor who received a COVID-19 vaccine. This chain's CDR3 is CASSYGPDSGNTIYF. CDR3 DNA sequence: TGCGCCAGCAGCTATGGCCCAGACTCTGGAAACACCATATATTTT.